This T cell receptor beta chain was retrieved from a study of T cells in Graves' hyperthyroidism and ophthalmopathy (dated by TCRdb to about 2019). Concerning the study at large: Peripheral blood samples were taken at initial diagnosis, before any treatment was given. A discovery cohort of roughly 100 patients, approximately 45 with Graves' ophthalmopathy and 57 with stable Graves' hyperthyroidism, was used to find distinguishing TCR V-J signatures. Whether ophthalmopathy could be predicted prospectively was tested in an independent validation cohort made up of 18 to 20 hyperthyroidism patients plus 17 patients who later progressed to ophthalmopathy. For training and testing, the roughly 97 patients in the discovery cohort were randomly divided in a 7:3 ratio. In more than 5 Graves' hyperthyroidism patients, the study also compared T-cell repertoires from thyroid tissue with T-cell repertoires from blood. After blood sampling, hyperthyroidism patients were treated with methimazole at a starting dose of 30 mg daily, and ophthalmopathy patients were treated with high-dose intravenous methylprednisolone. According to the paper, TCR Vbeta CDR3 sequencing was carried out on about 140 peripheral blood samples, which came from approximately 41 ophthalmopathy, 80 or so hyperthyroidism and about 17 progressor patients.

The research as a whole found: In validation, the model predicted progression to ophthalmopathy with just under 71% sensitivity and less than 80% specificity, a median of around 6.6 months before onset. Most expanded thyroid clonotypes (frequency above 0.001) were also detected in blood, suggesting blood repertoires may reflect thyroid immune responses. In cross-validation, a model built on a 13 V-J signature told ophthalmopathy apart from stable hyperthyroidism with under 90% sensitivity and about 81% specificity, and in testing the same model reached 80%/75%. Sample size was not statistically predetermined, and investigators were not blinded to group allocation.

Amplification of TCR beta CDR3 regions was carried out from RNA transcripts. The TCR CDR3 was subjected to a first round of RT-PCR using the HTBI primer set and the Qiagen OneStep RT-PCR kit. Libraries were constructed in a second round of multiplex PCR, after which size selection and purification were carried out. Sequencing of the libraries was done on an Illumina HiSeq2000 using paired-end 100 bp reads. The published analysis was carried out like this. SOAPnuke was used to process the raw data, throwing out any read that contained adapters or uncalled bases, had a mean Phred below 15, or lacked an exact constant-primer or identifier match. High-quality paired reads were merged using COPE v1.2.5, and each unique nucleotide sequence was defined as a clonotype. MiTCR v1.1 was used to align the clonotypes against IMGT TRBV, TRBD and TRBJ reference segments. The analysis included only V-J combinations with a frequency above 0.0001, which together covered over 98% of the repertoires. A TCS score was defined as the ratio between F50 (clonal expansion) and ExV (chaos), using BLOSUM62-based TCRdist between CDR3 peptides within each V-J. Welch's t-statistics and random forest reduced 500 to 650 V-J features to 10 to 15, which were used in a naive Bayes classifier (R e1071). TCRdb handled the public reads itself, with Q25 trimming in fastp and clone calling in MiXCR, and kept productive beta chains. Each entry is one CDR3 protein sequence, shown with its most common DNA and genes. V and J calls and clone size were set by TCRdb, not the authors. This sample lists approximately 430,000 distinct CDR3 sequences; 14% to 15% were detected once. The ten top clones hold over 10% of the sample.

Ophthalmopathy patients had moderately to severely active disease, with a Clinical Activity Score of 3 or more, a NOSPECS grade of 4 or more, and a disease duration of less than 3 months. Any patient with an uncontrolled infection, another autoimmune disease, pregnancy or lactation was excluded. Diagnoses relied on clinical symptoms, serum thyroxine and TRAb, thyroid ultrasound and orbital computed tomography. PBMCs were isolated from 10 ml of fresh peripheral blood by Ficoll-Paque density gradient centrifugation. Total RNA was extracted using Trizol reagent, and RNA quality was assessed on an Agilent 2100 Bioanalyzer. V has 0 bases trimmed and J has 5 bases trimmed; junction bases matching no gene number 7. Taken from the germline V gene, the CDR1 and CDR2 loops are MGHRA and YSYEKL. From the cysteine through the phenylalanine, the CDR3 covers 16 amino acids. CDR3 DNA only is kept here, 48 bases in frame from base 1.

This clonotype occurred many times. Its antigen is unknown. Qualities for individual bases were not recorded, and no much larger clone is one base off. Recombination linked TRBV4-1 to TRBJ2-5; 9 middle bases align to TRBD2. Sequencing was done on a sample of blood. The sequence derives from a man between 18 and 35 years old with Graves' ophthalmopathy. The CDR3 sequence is CASSQEGGRARETQYF. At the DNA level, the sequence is TGCGCCAGCAGCCAAGAAGGCGGGAGGGCCCGGGAGACCCAGTACTTC.